This T cell receptor beta chain was documented in a study of cytomegalovirus exposure and HLA in healthy donors (dated by TCRdb to about 2017). About the investigation overall: An earlier analysis of under 600 of the donors reported roughly 270 Gb of sequence data and roughly 100 million unique TCR beta sequences from about 200 million T cells. Approximately 300 gigabases of sequencing data and approximately 92 million unique TCR sequences made up an early release that covered 500 to 650 HLA-typed donors. The genetic ancestry cluster associated with self-reported Caucasian donors included 80% to 90% of the 398 genotyped donors. The study aimed to test whether cataloging public T cell receptors could reveal signatures of past pathogen exposure. Using immunosequencing, the study profiled T cell repertoires from approximately 700 subjects and related those repertoires to cytomegalovirus serostatus. A separate validation cohort of more than 100 different subjects was used in addition to the roughly 700-subject first cohort. High-throughput TCR immunosequencing, statistical association of individual TCRs with disease status, and machine learning were combined to predict cytomegalovirus infection status. To study patterns of TCR occurrence, a later analysis re-analyzed previously published TCR beta repertoires from around 700 donors and added high-resolution HLA genotyping. The later analysis used no new phenotypic data to find candidate immune exposures, relying instead on TCR beta sequences and their occurrence across donors. In an earlier analysis of roughly 580 of the donors, high-throughput TCR beta sequencing was used to judge whether each TCR beta V gene segment behaved as functional or pseudogenic. Donor age, sex, ethnicity and CMV serostatus were compiled together with the repertoire data. A later genetic analysis took genome-wide SNP genotypes for about 55% of the roughly 700 donors and used that subset as a discovery cohort. All discovery cohort repertoires had been generated on a single sequencing platform. HLA typing covered class I and class II loci at four-digit resolution. The number of donors typed differed by locus, with 629-630 for A, B, C, DRB1 and DQB1, around 560 for DQA1, over 600 for DPA1, and approximately 470 for DPB1. About five DR-DQ haplotypes were treated as single units for association and clustering because of strong linkage in the cohort. Among roughly 400 genotyped donors of the cohort, an average of around 250,000 unique TCR beta nucleotide sequences was sequenced per donor, of which about 18% were non-productive.

Library construction relied on the immunoSEQ multiplex PCR assay. For the multiplex PCR, a mixture combining 60 forward primers for TCR Vbeta segments and 13 reverse primers for TCR Jbeta segments was used. A multiplex PCR assay on genomic DNA amplified the CDR3 region of rearranged TCR beta genes. Amplified TCR beta libraries were sequenced as 87-base-pair reads on the Illumina HiSeq System. The source study handled its data this way. A later analysis tallied roughly 80 million unique TCR beta chains across the 700 or so repertoires, and about 10 million of those chains were shared by two or more donors. Raw reads were error-corrected and collapsed into unique sequences with a nearest-neighbor algorithm that merged closely related sequences to remove PCR and sequencing errors. Alignment of CDR3 sequences to IMGT reference sequences was used to assign V, D and J gene segments. Each retained sequence needed at least a six-nucleotide match to both a V gene segment and a J gene segment. A rearrangement counted as productive if the CDR3 had no stop codons and remained in frame with V and J, and every other rearrangement counted as non-productive. CDR3 was defined by IMGT convention, running from the second conserved V-encoded cysteine to the conserved J-encoded phenylalanine. The earlier analysis of 587 of the donors excluded sequences that lacked an unambiguous match to a single V gene segment. An earlier analysis of several hundred of the donors called V segments functional above 56.7% productive rearrangements and segregating when the between-donor standard deviation exceeded 5%. To diagnose cytomegalovirus status from the catalog of TCR beta chain sequences, a statistical classification framework was built. V and J gene assignment, in a later analysis, came from comparing TCR nucleotide sequences with IMGT/GENE-DB human TR gene sequences. Using the TCRdist pipeline, a later analysis assigned CDR3 sequences along with most-parsimonious VDJ recombination scenarios. In a later analysis, each TCR beta chain was defined by its CDR3 amino acid sequence together with its V-gene family, and reads without a unique V-gene family were excluded. As a way to deal with suspected cross-contamination and a sequencing artifact, a later analysis dropped approximately 590 nucleotide sequences that were highly shared and had low generation probability. A later analysis calculated a clonal expansion index for each public chain from normalized within-repertoire ranks of inferred template counts. In a later analysis, generation probabilities were computed with a VDJ recombination model fitted to out-of-frame rearrangements, and the resulting probabilities were checked against IGoR. In a later analysis, TCR-TCR, TCR-HLA and TCR-CMV co-occurrence was scored with hypergeometric tests, and a repertoire-size bias correction was applied to TCR pairs. In a later analysis, false discovery rates were estimated by permuting HLA or CMV assignments 20 times. In a later analysis, co-occurring TCRs were grouped with DBSCAN, and TCRdist sequence similarity was added when clustering was performed within HLA-allele-positive subsets. Repertoires with fewer than 30,000 or more than 120,000 public chains, plus five repertoires with anomalous nucleotide sharing, were excluded from co-occurrence clustering. As stored in TCRdb, this immuneACCESS dataset retains in-frame rearrangements with V and J assigned. A fraction of the clones does not appear; measured against another copy, unresolved V genes explain less than half of the discrepancy, and the remainder lacks a known reason. V and J calls and clone size are as listed in that table; D and trimming were resolved from the DNA. The sample data list about 130,000 clones, and over 70% of these were observed just once. Of the sample, less than 2% is held by the ten largest clones.

The cohort was made up of around 720 healthy bone marrow donors. At the time of sampling, all cohort members were nominally healthy, though unrecorded immune exposures were likely present. The donor was CMV seronegative and belonged to the group of 352 seronegative cohort members. A peripheral blood sample was collected from each donor, and TCR beta sequencing was performed on peripheral blood mononuclear cells. Genomic DNA extraction from the blood cell samples was performed with the Qiagen DNeasy Blood Extraction Kit. Notes on this clone: Its antigen is currently not known. Base qualities are not recorded, but no much larger clone differs from it by a single base.

Sequences LNHDA (CDR1) and SQIVND (CDR2) are obtained from the germline V gene (reference sequence). CDR3 length: 15 amino acids, cysteine to phenylalanine. Left in the record is the CDR3 DNA by itself, 45 bases read in frame from the first base. Between the V and J ends, shortened by 6 bases and 0 bases respectively, the junction contains 12 bases. The study at large found these results: A group of highly shared sequence variants was considered likely to be a technical artifact of the sequencing pipeline. Compared with the approximately 670-donor mean, donors in an Asian-associated ancestry cluster had fewer N-insertions in productive TCRs, according to a later genetic analysis. Assigning TCR associations to individual alleles was difficult when HLA alleles, especially DR and DQ, strongly co-occurred. The study listed 150 to 200 TCR beta chains as associated with cytomegalovirus. Some IMGT-functional V segments, including TRBV6-2 and TRBV6-3, could not be distinguished by the 87-base-pair reads and were therefore excluded. The classifier was reported to diagnose cytomegalovirus status with high specificity and sensitivity in both the original cohort and the validation cohort. Because counts were too low, roughly 17 rarely observed V segments, including chromosome 9 orphons, were left out of the earlier analysis of 500 to 650 of the donors. Across donors, most TCR sequences were observed very rarely, whereas some public TCRs were present in many individuals. A further reported finding was that TCR beta sequences accurately predicted the HLA-A and HLA-B alleles for most subjects in the first cohort. For the cohort, immune exposure information was limited to CMV serostatus. Roughly uniform sequencing depth across donors was assumed in presence/absence analyses, although this assumption may not hold. The authors suggested that the approach could potentially be extended to other disease states and immunological phenotypes. Broadly in line with IMGT annotations, most TCR beta V segments showed up in productive rearrangements about 87% or about 30% of the time in an earlier analysis of some 590 of the donors. A later analysis found that HLA-associated TCR beta chains were more clonally expanded and had lower generation probabilities than equally common non-associated chains. In this cohort, only TCR beta chains were sequenced, and detectable features were limited by the absence of alpha or paired-chain data. A few of the identified cytomegalovirus-associated TCR beta chains were confirmed in vitro to be specific for cytomegalovirus antigens. Linkage disequilibrium might explain the correlated functional status among segregating V segments, but an unknown experimental factor could not be ruled out. Because HLA typing was missing for some donors at each locus, association tests included only the typed subset. In a later genetic analysis, a missense DCLRE1C variant was associated with V-gene and J-gene trimming of TCR beta chains, and the association was replicated in an independent cohort. According to a later analysis, TCR association rates differed among HLA loci, with DRB1 alleles showing the most associated TCRs and HLA-C alleles showing the fewest. Several of the top co-occurrence clusters appeared to be linked to parvovirus B19, influenza, CMV and Epstein-Barr virus, according to a later analysis. A later analysis associated 16,951 TCR beta sequences with specific HLA alleles at a false discovery rate of 0.05. According to a later analysis, most CMV-associated TCR beta chains appeared to be HLA-restricted, and the HLA associations seemed to be driven largely by CMV exposure.

The chain uses TRBV19 and TRBJ2-1; the D segment cannot be called with confidence. The sequencing sample was made of PBMCs. The TCR comes from a woman aged 40 to 49 in good health and CMV-seronegative. The CDR3 amino acid sequence is: CASSKSANSYNEQFF. The DNA is as follows: TGTGCCAGTAGCAAGAGCGCGAACTCCTACAATGAGCAGTTCTTC.